The 28 T cell receptor beta chains presented below share a single source sample, sequenced in a study of Tregs in tolerant kidney transplant recipients. Recipients received nonmyeloablative bone marrow transplants from related graft donors, with transient mixed chimerism. TCRdb's table, derived via immunoSEQ multiplex PCR, lists solely in-frame clones and lacks some. The table lists thousands of clones. This specimen was CD4+ T cells from blood (PBMCs), taken 6 months after the transplant. The source is a human patient who received a combined kidney and bone marrow transplant. The T cells may come from the graft donor.

About this clone itself: The read ends 3 residues shy of where the CDR3 ends; the end is completed using the germline J gene. The genes are TRBV5-1 and TRBJ1-6; TRBD1 might be the D (6 bases). The CDR3 length is 17 residues. Per germline, CDR1 SGHRS and CDR2 YFSETQ. Trimming removed 0 bases at V and 9 bases at J, with 19 bases between. CDR3 DNA (partial): TGCGCCAGCAGCTTGGTATGGTTGGACAGTACTTCTTCACCC. Amino acid sequence: CASSLVWLDSTSSP. The full CDR3 reads CASSLVWLDSTSSPLHF.

Turning to this clone: The read comes to an end 3 residues before the CDR3 does, leaving the germline J gene to fill in the end. The chain combines TRBV6-2 or TRBV6-3 with TRBJ1-1; 9 bases are shared with TRBD1. The CDR3 runs to 16 residues. J was trimmed by 0 bases and V by 7 bases; bases with no gene match: 9. Per the germline V gene, CDR1 is MNHEY and CDR2 is SVGEGT. Incomplete CDR3 DNA: TGTGCCAGCAAAGGACAGGGGCAAGGGCTGAACACTGAA. This translates into CASKGQGQGLNTE. From start to end, the CDR3 is CASKGQGQGLNTEAFF.

This clone is called medium-sized (0.01 to 0.1%) based on its frequency. Read sequence stops 3 residues before the CDR3 end, and the germline J gene provides the missing end. The chain employs TRBV30 and TRBJ1-1, with D tentatively TRBD1 (6 bases). This CDR3 region has 11 residues. Germline CDR1 reads GTSNPN; CDR2 reads SVGIG (reference sequence). Partial CDR3 DNA: TGTGCCTGGAGTAGAGGGGGTACG. It encodes CAWSRGGT. In full, the CDR3 reads CAWSRGGTAFF.

In terms of frequency, this clone is medium-sized. The CDR3 bases that were read are TGCAGTGCTAGAACTAGCGGTGTTAGCTCCTACAATGAG. This gives the protein CSARTSGVSSYNE. The whole CDR3 sequence is CSARTSGVSSYNEQFF. The chain combines TRBV20-1 with TRBJ2-1, with 8 bases lining up with TRBD2. The read is 3 residues too short to cover the CDR3 end, so that end is filled in from the germline J gene. CDR1 is DFQATT, CDR2 SNEGSKA, per germline (reference sequence). The V gene end was trimmed by 2 bases and the J gene end by 0 bases; junction bases not matched to a gene: 6. The CDR3 loop spans 16 amino acids.

Comment on this clone: The CDR3 extends 3 residues past the end of the read, so its final part is completed from the germline J gene. The chain couples TRBV5-1 to TRBJ2-2; 13 bases are a match to TRBD2. With V trimmed by 4 bases and J by 1 base, 10 bases remained unmatched. The CDR3 runs to 19 residues. Germline V gene data show CDR1 as SGHRS and CDR2 as YFSETQ. The CDR3 sequence is CASSGTWTSGRLNTGELFF. The DNA read from the CDR3 is TGCGCCAGCAGCGGAACTTGGACTAGCGGGAGATTGAACACCGGGGAG.

This clone is identified as medium-sized from frequency. The read terminates 3 residues before the CDR3 end, so the remaining end is supplied by the germline J gene. The rearrangement links TRBV10-3 to TRBJ1-1, with TRBD1 matching over 7 bases. Germline-derived CDR1 and CDR2 are ENHRY and SYGVKD. The CDR3 contains 13 residues. The ends lost 6 bases at V and 2 bases at J; junction bases unmatched: 3. CDR3 region: CAIRRDSNTEAFF. The CDR3 bases that were read are TGTGCCATCAGAAGGGACAGTAACACTGAA.

In regard to this clone: From the germline J gene comes the end of the CDR3, since the read stops 3 residues before it. The rearrangement uses TRBV2 and TRBJ2-2; 9 bases agree with TRBD1. The CDR3 totals 15 residues. After removal of 4 bases from V and 4 bases from J, the junction contained 4 bases not matched to a gene. Germline loops: CDR1 SNHLY, CDR2 FYNNEI. The CDR3 loop is CASSGGTGSTGELFF. The DNA read from the CDR3 is TGTGCCAGCAGTGGAGGGACAGGGAGCACCGGGGAG. The full variable domain, with the rest looked up from reference TRBV2 and TRBJ2-2, is EPEVTQTPSHQVTQMGQEVILRCVPISNHLYFYWYRQILGQKVEFLVSFYNNEISEKSEIFDDQFSVERPDGSNFTLKIRSTKLEDSAMYFCASSGGTGSTGELFFGEGSRLTVL.

To note about this clone: The read comes to an end 3 residues before the CDR3 does, leaving the germline J gene to fill in the end. This rearrangement joins TRBV18 to TRBJ2-7, with 8 bases identical to TRBD1. Germline CDR1 KGHSH, CDR2 LQKENI. The CDR3 covers 15 residues. Germline trimming cut 3 bases from V and 0 bases from J; bases unmatched to any gene: 4. The sequenced part of the CDR3 DNA is TGTGCCAGCTCACCGGGACAGGCCCTCTCCTACGAG. Translating it yields CASSPGQALSYE. The whole CDR3 sequence reads CASSPGQALSYEQYF.

For this clone: Read sequence stops 3 residues before the CDR3 end, and the germline J gene provides the missing end. The rearrangement joins TRBV28 to TRBJ2-4, with TRBD2 as a possible D gene (5 bases). CDR1 MDHEN and CDR2 SYDVKM come from the germline V gene. With 9 bases removed from V and 2 bases from J, the gap between germline ends came to 17 bases. The CDR3 has 15 amino acids. The CDR3 DNA, read in part, is TGTGCCAGTCGCTCAGGTGGCGGGTCCAAAAACATT. It codes for CASRSGGGSKNI. The whole CDR3 region reads CASRSGGGSKNIQYF. Together with reference TRBV28 and TRBJ2-4, the CDR3 gives the full variable domain: DVKVTQSSRYLVKRTGEKVFLECVQDMDHENMFWYRQDPGLGLRLIYFSYDVKMKEKGDIPEGYSVSREKKERFSLILESASTNQTSMYLCASRSGGGSKNIQYFGAGTRLSVL.

Note on this clone: The CDR3 extends 3 residues past the end of the read, so its final part is completed from the germline J gene. The chain has TRBV25-1 and TRBJ2-2; 12 bases are shared with TRBD1. V lost 5 bases, J lost 6 bases, and 13 bases stayed unmatched. The CDR3 has 18 residues. Per germline, CDR1 MGHDK and CDR2 SYGVNS. The CDR3 loop reads CASSPLPGQGALAGELFF. Partial CDR3 DNA: TGTGCCAGCAGTCCCCTACCGGGACAGGGGGCTTTGGCCGGGGAG. The full variable domain, its missing parts supplied by reference TRBV25-1 and TRBJ2-2, is EADIYQTPRYLVIGTGKKITLECSQTMGHDKMYWYQQDPGMELHLIHYSYGVNSTEKGDLSSESTVSRIRTEHFPLTLESARPSHTSQYLCASSPLPGQGALAGELFFGEGSRLTVL.

In the case of this clone: The read ends 3 residues shy of where the CDR3 ends; the end is completed using the germline J gene. The chain links TRBV19 to TRBJ1-3; possibly TRBD1 for D (5 bases). This CDR3 has 15 residues. CDR1 and CDR2 from the germline V gene are LNHDA and SQIVND (reference sequence). Trimming left V 5 bases short and J 0 bases short, with 11 bases between. CDR3 in amino acids: CASSPGASSGNTIYF. The sequenced part of the CDR3 DNA is TGTGCCAGTAGTCCTGGGGCCAGCTCTGGAAACACC.

Remarks on this clone: The CDR3 extends 3 residues past the end of the read, so its final part is completed from the germline J gene. This rearrangement joins TRBV7-2 to TRBJ2-5; D is uncertain. V lost 1 base and J 3 bases, leaving 6 bases between the germline ends. Germline CDR1 reads SGHTA; CDR2 reads FQGNSA. CDR3 length: 13 amino acids. The DNA read from the CDR3 is TGTGCCAGCAGCTTAGTCAATGAAGAGACC. This encodes CASSLVNEET. The entire CDR3 sequence reads CASSLVNEETQYF.

CDR3: CASRTGGANYEQYF. The sequenced part of the CDR3 DNA is TGTGCCAGCAGGACCGGGGGAGCGAACTACGAG. The V and J genes are TRBV28 and TRBJ2-7; D is possibly TRBD2 (6 bases). The CDR3 extends 3 residues past the end of the read, so its final part is completed from the germline J gene. Trimming took off 6 bases at V and 3 bases at J, with 15 bases between the two ends. This CDR3 is built from 14 residues. CDR1 and CDR2 from the germline V gene are MDHEN and SYDVKM.

About this clone: The read halts 3 residues ahead of the CDR3 end, with the missing end drawn from the germline J gene. The gene calls are TRBV20-1 and TRBJ1-5, with 7 bases aligning to TRBD1. V dropped 3 bases and J dropped 5; count of bases not matched to a gene: 7. This CDR3 has 14 residues. Germline values: CDR1 DFQATT, CDR2 SNEGSKA (reference sequence). The CDR3 spells CSARGDREYQPQHF. The covered CDR3 bases are TGCAGTGCTAGGGGCGACAGGGAGTATCAGCCC.

A remark on this clone: The read ends 3 residues early relative to the CDR3; the germline J gene fills the gap. The rearrangement joins TRBV19 to TRBJ2-2, with D tentatively TRBD2 (6 bases). CDR3 length equals 15 residues. Germline lookup yields CDR1 LNHDA and CDR2 SQIVND (reference sequence). The V end was cut by 6 bases, the J end by 1 base, with 12 bases between. CDR3 loop: CASSPAEGNTGELFF. The CDR3 bases that were read are TGTGCCAGTAGCCCAGCGGAGGGGAACACCGGGGAG.

Considering frequency, this clone is medium-sized (0.01 to 0.1%). The read ends 3 residues shy of where the CDR3 ends; the end is completed using the germline J gene. This rearrangement joins TRBV5-1 to TRBJ1-5; the match to TRBD1 covers 8 bases. The CDR3 extends over 15 amino acids. V lost 0 bases to trimming and J lost 6 bases; unmatched junction nucleotides: 5. Germline V CDR1 and CDR2: SGHRS, YFSETQ. CDR3 DNA, as far as it was read: TGCGCCAGCAGCTTGGTGCCAGGGGGCTTTCAGCCC. It yields the protein CASSLVPGGFQP. The entire CDR3 reads CASSLVPGGFQPQHF.

Partial CDR3 DNA: TGTGCCAGCAGTTTAGGGGGTCCAAAAGATACG. This encodes CASSLGGPKDT. The entire CDR3 sequence reads CASSLGGPKDTQYF. The chain joins TRBV6-4 to TRBJ2-3, with a tentative D call TRBD1 (6 bases). The sequence runs out 3 residues before the end of the CDR3; the remainder is reconstructed from the germline J gene. Germline V gene lookup returns CDR1 MRHNA and CDR2 SNTAGT. The CDR3 extends over 14 amino acids. V was trimmed by 5 bases and J by 5 bases, leaving 14 bases between them.

As for this clone: From the germline J gene comes the end of the CDR3, since the read stops 3 residues before it. The gene calls are TRBV7-6 and TRBJ2-5; possibly TRBD2 for D (6 bases). CDR3 length: 12 amino acids. V was shortened by 5 bases and J by 2 bases, with 6 bases between the two germline ends. CDR1 is SGHVS, CDR2 FNYEAQ, per germline. The part of the CDR3 DNA that was read is TGTGCCAGCAGCGGGACTCAAGAGACC. It is translated as CASSGTQET. The CDR3, in full, reads CASSGTQETQYF. Supplemented by reference TRBV7-6 and TRBJ2-5, the full variable domain reads GAGVSQSPRYKVTKRGQDVALRCDPISGHVSLYWYRQALGQGPEFLTYFNYEAQQDKSGLPNDRFSAERPEGSISTLTIQRTEQRDSAMYRCASSGTQETQYFGPGTRLLVL.

Concerning this clone itself: The read comes to an end 3 residues before the CDR3 does, leaving the germline J gene to fill in the end. This chain uses TRBV18 with TRBJ2-2; a weak D match, TRBD2 (6 bases). V lost 3 bases and J lost 2, with 16 bases in between. The germline CDR1 and CDR2 sequences are KGHSH and LQKENI. This CDR3 comprises 17 residues. This CDR3 reads CASSPPNRGINTGELFF. The part of the CDR3 DNA that was read is TGTGCCAGCTCACCGCCTAACCGGGGGATTAACACCGGGGAG.

As for this clone: The read terminates 3 residues before the CDR3 end, so the remaining end is supplied by the germline J gene. V and J are TRBV6-2 or TRBV6-3 and TRBJ1-1; the D gene is possibly TRBD1 (5 bases). Germline CDR1 MNHEY, CDR2 SVGEGT. CDR3 length equals 15 residues. V lost 4 bases to trimming and J lost 3 bases, with 15 bases between them. Incomplete CDR3 DNA: TGTGCCAGCAGTTCCCCCTTTAGAGGGGACACTGAA. This gives the protein CASSSPFRGDTE. The whole CDR3 sequence reads CASSSPFRGDTEAFF.

Of note for this clone: The read stops 3 residues short of the end of the CDR3; the missing end is completed from the germline J gene. The chain has TRBV7-6 and TRBJ2-5; TRBD1 aligns across 8 bases. This CDR3 has 15 amino acids. Per germline, CDR1 SGHVS and CDR2 FNYEAQ. V lost 0 bases, J lost 5 bases, and 5 bases stayed unmatched. The CDR3 region is CASSLATGEWETQYF. CDR3 DNA, as far as it was read: TGTGCCAGCAGCTTAGCGACAGGGGAGTGGGAGACC.

This clone is identified as medium-sized from frequency. The read is 3 residues too short to cover the CDR3 end, so that end is filled in from the germline J gene. The chain couples TRBV20-1 to TRBJ2-1, with TRBD2 identical over 9 bases. Unmatched junction bases numbered 11, after V lost 4 bases and J lost 7 bases. Germline V lookup: CDR1 DFQATT, CDR2 SNEGSKA (reference sequence). This CDR3 has 15 residues. CDR3 residues: CSAKGPSGERNEQFF. Partial CDR3 DNA: TGCAGTGCTAAGGGTCCTAGCGGGGAGCGGAATGAG.

About this clone itself: The CDR3 end falls 3 residues outside the read, so it is completed with the germline J gene. V and J are TRBV24-1 and TRBJ1-1, with 7 bases that match TRBD1. The V gene's germline CDR1 is KGHDR and CDR2 SFDVKD. The CDR3 is 15 residues long. V gave up 4 bases and J gave up 4 bases; unmatched junction bases: 8. The DNA read from the CDR3 is TGTGCCACCAGTGACACCAACAGGGGAATCACTGAA. Protein: CATSDTNRGITE. The entire CDR3 protein is CATSDTNRGITEAFF.

Comment on this clone: The read finishes 3 residues shy of the CDR3 end, and the germline J gene is used to complete it. The V call is TRBV19, the J call TRBJ1-1; TRBD1 might be the D (6 bases). Trimming left V 2 bases short and J 0 bases short, with 22 bases between. Germline CDR1 and CDR2: LNHDA and SQIVND (reference sequence). The CDR3 sequence is 19 residues long. The CDR3 region is CASSIFFGLTTGMNTEAFF. The CDR3 DNA, read in part, is TGTGCCAGTAGTATATTTTTTGGCCTTACGACAGGAATGAACACTGAA.

To note about this clone: The missing CDR3 end, 3 residues past where the read stops, is filled in from the germline J gene. V is TRBV5-1 and J is TRBJ1-1, with D possibly being TRBD1 (5 bases). V was trimmed by 4 bases and J by 1 base, leaving 8 bases between them. CDR3 length: 13 residues. Germline CDR1 and CDR2: SGHRS and YFSETQ. The CDR3 DNA, read in part, is TGCGCCAGCAGCGGCGGGGCGAACACTGAA. Its translation: CASSGGANTE. The complete CDR3 reads CASSGGANTEAFF.

On this clone: The read falls 3 residues short of the CDR3 end, and the missing part is taken from the germline J gene. The rearrangement uses TRBV29-1 and TRBJ2-7, with a possible D match to TRBD2 (7 bases). V was trimmed by 1 base and J by 1 base, leaving 17 bases between them. Germline CDR1 reads SQVTM; CDR2 reads ANQGSEA. CDR3 length: 16 residues. The CDR3 region is CSVEGTSVGGSYEQYF. The DNA read from the CDR3 is TGCAGCGTTGAAGGAACTAGCGTAGGGGGGTCCTACGAG.

CDR3 region: CASSLDRGSYEQYF. The CDR3 bases that were read are TGTGCCAGCAGCTTAGACAGGGGCTCCTACGAG. The chain uses TRBV11-2 and TRBJ2-7; maybe TRBD1 (6 bases). The read ends 3 residues early relative to the CDR3; the germline J gene fills the gap. Between the trimmed V and J ends, which lost 0 bases and 0 bases, there was a span of 6 bases. Germline CDR1 reads SGHAT; CDR2 reads FQNNGV. The CDR3 loop spans 14 amino acids.

In the case of this clone: The read terminates 3 residues before the CDR3 end, so the remaining end is supplied by the germline J gene. The gene calls are TRBV29-1 and TRBJ1-3; 7 bases map to TRBD1. Germline CDR1 reads SQVTM; CDR2 reads ANQGSEA. Trimming at V came to 5 bases and at J to 0 bases, leaving 4 bases not matched to a gene. The CDR3 extends over 14 amino acids. The CDR3 region is CSVSDRVSGNTIYF. The sequenced CDR3 bases are TGCAGCGTTTCCGACAGGGTCTCTGGAAACACC.